Each of the 23 T cell receptor beta chains below was sequenced from the same sample in a study of blood T cell repertoires in COVID-19. Data came from immunoSEQ multiplex PCR; TCRdb stores just in-frame clones and leaves some out. The sample consists of fewer than 11,000 clones, about 89% of them appearing once. The sample was peripheral blood. These receptors were obtained from a human donor in a cohort sampled during active COVID-19.

In this sample, this clone turned up a few times. The chain has TRBV3-1 (or the pseudogene TRBV3-2) and TRBJ2-7; 7 bases map to TRBD1. The CDR3 runs 17 residues. J gave up 0 bases and V 4 bases, and 12 bases lay outside the gene matches. Germline CDR1 and CDR2: LGHDT and YNNKEL (reference sequence). The CDR3 reads CASSRAGDSFSSYEQYF. In DNA form, the CDR3 reads TGTGCCAGCAGCCGGGCTGGGGACAGTTTTAGCTCCTACGAGCAGTACTTC.

V is TRBV12-3 or TRBV12-4 and J is TRBJ1-1; TRBD1 might be the D (6 bases). This CDR3 region has 13 residues. The V gene lost 3 bases and the J gene lost 8 bases, with 13 bases spanning the gap. Here the CDR3 reads CASSFRDKREAFF. Here the CDR3 DNA reads TGTGCCAGCAGTTTCCGGGACAAGCGAGAAGCTTTCTTT.

The V and J genes are TRBV13 and TRBJ2-3; weak D call: TRBD2 (6 bases). The V end lost 5 bases, the J end lost 6 bases, and 21 bases lay between the germline ends. The CDR3 has 16 residues. In germline, CDR1 is PRHDT, CDR2 FYEKMQ (reference sequence). The CDR3 sequence is CASSPRGGGRGDTQYF. The CDR3, as DNA: TGTGCCAGCAGCCCCCGTGGTGGGGGTCGGGGGGATACGCAGTATTTT.

This chain connects TRBV6-2 or TRBV6-3 to TRBJ2-3; TRBD1 is a possible D gene (5 bases). CDR3 length: 12 residues. Germline lookup yields CDR1 MNHEY and CDR2 SVGEGT. V was pared by 6 bases and J by 4 bases, with 8 bases between. CDR3 sequence: CASSPRADTQYF. The CDR3, as DNA: TGTGCCAGCAGCCCCAGGGCAGATACGCAGTATTTT.

This chain connects TRBV7-2 to TRBJ2-7, with a tentative D call TRBD1 (5 bases). This CDR3 is built from 14 residues. With 3 bases removed from V and 7 bases from J, the gap between germline ends came to 16 bases. The germline CDR1 and CDR2 sequences are SGHTA and FQGNSA. CDR3 DNA sequence: TGTGCCAGCAGCTTCGCACAGGCCTCTTCGGAGCAGTACTTC. The encoded protein is CASSFAQASSEQYF. Full variable domain (outside the CDR3, taken from reference TRBV7-2 and TRBJ2-7): GAGVSQSPSNKVTEKGKDVELRCDPISGHTALYWYRQSLGQGLEFLIYFQGNSAPDKSGLPSDRFSAERTGGSVSTLTIQRTQQEDSAVYLCASSFAQASSEQYFGPGTRLTVT.

V gene TRBV5-1 combines with J gene TRBJ1-1; no firm D call. Germline values: CDR1 SGHRS, CDR2 YFSETQ. This CDR3 has 14 amino acids. Trimming took 1 base from V and 1 from J, leaving 8 bases between them. The CDR3 is CASSLSSQNTEAFF. CDR3 bases: TGCGCCAGCAGCTTGAGTAGCCAGAACACTGAAGCTTTCTTT.

This chain connects TRBV4-1 to TRBJ1-2; 7 bases align to TRBD1. Germline V gives CDR1 MGHRA, CDR2 YSYEKL. The CDR3 consists of 16 residues. V trimming: 3 bases; J trimming: 3 bases; junction bases outside the gene matches: 10. CDR3 sequence reads: CASSQGAQGVHYGYTF. The CDR3 DNA sequence: TGCGCCAGCAGCCAGGGGGCCCAGGGGGTCCACTATGGCTACACCTTC.

The chain joins TRBV6-5 to TRBJ2-7; 8 positions match TRBD1. The CDR3 totals 15 residues. The germline V gene has CDR1 MNHEY and CDR2 SVGAGI. The trim removed 3 bases at V and 1 base at J, leaving 5 bases unmatched. Written as DNA, the CDR3 is TGTGCCAGCAGTTATGAGACAGGGGCTTCCTACGAGCAGTACTTC. Translation gives CASSYETGASYEQYF.

About this clone itself: The sample holds other DNA sequences that translate to the same CDR3. J is TRBJ2-2 and V is TRBV5-1; 7 bases are shared with TRBD2. Germline values: CDR1 SGHRS, CDR2 YFSETQ. Losses at the gene ends were 4 bases for V and 4 bases for J; bases not matched to a gene: 7. The CDR3 contains 15 residues. The CDR3 spells CASSLGGGGTGELFF. In DNA, the CDR3 is TGCGCCAGCAGCCTGGGCGGGGGTGGCACCGGGGAGCTGTTTTTT.

The V call is TRBV10-3, the J call TRBJ1-4; TRBD1 agrees at 10 bases. The ends lost 3 bases at V and 3 bases at J; junction bases unmatched: 7. The CDR3 is 17 amino acids. CDR1 and CDR2 (germline): ENHRY, SYGVKD. Written as DNA, the CDR3 is TGTGCCATCAGTGAAGCGGAGGGGACAGGGGCTAATGAAAAACTGTTTTTT. Its translation is CAISEAEGTGANEKLFF.

This clone was counted a few times. The CDR3 is CASTPGQGAQPQHF. DNA of the CDR3: TGTGCCAGCACCCCGGGACAGGGTGCGCAGCCCCAGCATTTT. V is TRBV6-5 and J is TRBJ1-5; 9 nucleotides line up with TRBD1. In germline, CDR1 is MNHEY, CDR2 SVGAGI. Losses at the gene ends were 7 bases for V and 7 bases for J; bases not matched to a gene: 8. This CDR3 comprises 14 residues.

V gene TRBV3-1 (or the pseudogene TRBV3-2) combines with J gene TRBJ1-2; TRBD1 agrees at 8 bases. The V gene's germline CDR1 is LGHDT and CDR2 YNNKEL (reference sequence). Unmatched junction bases numbered 14, after V lost 8 bases and J lost 0 bases. The CDR3 extends over 17 amino acids. The DNA of the CDR3 is TGTGCCAGCGGGCACTCCGGGACAGGACCTTCTAACTATGGCTACACCTTC. It encodes CASGHSGTGPSNYGYTF.

The genes are TRBV9 and TRBJ1-5; possibly TRBD1 for D (5 bases). Germline CDR1 reads SGDLS; CDR2 reads YYNGEE. The CDR3 covers 15 residues. V dropped 4 bases and J dropped 2 bases, with 13 bases sitting between them. CDR3 sequence: CASSPRPGGNQPQHF. The CDR3 DNA is TGTGCCAGCAGCCCCAGGCCGGGGGGCAATCAGCCCCAGCATTTT.

The chain joins TRBV18 to TRBJ2-7; possibly TRBD2 for D (5 bases). Per the germline V gene, CDR1 is KGHSH and CDR2 is LQKENI. V gave up 6 bases and J gave up 5 bases, with 14 bases separating them. The CDR3 has 13 residues. The CDR3 DNA reads TGTGCCAGCTCTCCTCGACCCGGGGACGAGCAGTACTTC. This codes for CASSPRPGDEQYF.

The genes are TRBV5-4 and TRBJ1-2, with no clear D. Germline CDR1 reads SGHNT; CDR2 reads YYREEE (reference sequence). The CDR3 covers 18 residues. V dropped 0 bases and J dropped 4 bases, with 22 bases sitting between them. The CDR3 DNA sequence: TGTGCCAGCAGCTTGGTCCCCCGTAAGAGCCTGACTGTCTATGGCTACACCTTC. Translation gives CASSLVPRKSLTVYGYTF.

This rearrangement joins TRBV9 to TRBJ2-3; possibly TRBD2 for D (6 bases). CDR3 length equals 15 residues. Germline loops: CDR1 SGDLS, CDR2 YYNGEE. V lost 4 bases to trimming and J lost 3 bases, with 15 bases between them. The CDR3 DNA sequence: TGTGCCAGCAGCCCCGTTGGAGGACTAACAGATACGCAGTATTTT. Translating gives CASSPVGGLTDTQYF. The full variable domain, in which reference TRBV9 and TRBJ2-3 provide the parts outside the CDR3, is DSGVTQTPKHLITATGQRVTLRCSPRSGDLSVYWYQQSLDQGLQFLIQYYNGEERAKGNILERFSAQQFPDLHSELNLSSLELGDSALYFCASSPVGGLTDTQYFGPGTRLTVL.

DNA of the CDR3: TGTGCCAGCAGTCCAGCCCCGGGACAGGCCAACACTGAAGCTTTCTTT. It encodes CASSPAPGQANTEAFF. The chain recombines TRBV6-6 with TRBJ1-1; the match to TRBD1 covers 8 bases. V shed 5 bases, J shed 2 bases, and the junction held 10 bases outside the gene matches. This CDR3 has 16 amino acids. Germline lookup yields CDR1 MNHNY and CDR2 SVGAGI (reference sequence).

Only a few counts were recorded for this clone. The genes are TRBV28 and TRBJ1-2; the D gene is possibly TRBD1 (6 bases). V shed 10 bases and J shed 8 bases, with 20 bases lying between them. Germline-derived CDR1 and CDR2 are MDHEN and SYDVKM. There are 13 residues in the CDR3. The DNA of the CDR3 is TGTGCCACCTCACAGGGCTTAGGGGAGGGCTACACCTTC. It specifies CATSQGLGEGYTF.

The chain links TRBV28 to TRBJ1-2; 9 bases match TRBD1. Germline values: CDR1 MDHEN, CDR2 SYDVKM. The CDR3 runs 14 residues. Germline trimming cut 7 bases from V and 2 bases from J; bases unmatched to any gene: 5. In nucleotides, the CDR3 is TGTGCCAGCAATCCCGGACAGGGGAACTATGGCTACACCTTC. Protein sequence: CASNPGQGNYGYTF.

V gene TRBV3-1 (or the pseudogene TRBV3-2) combines with J gene TRBJ2-3, with 11 bases that match TRBD2. J was trimmed by 2 bases and V by 4 bases; bases with no gene match: 2. The CDR3 is made up of 15 amino acids. Germline CDR1 LGHDT, CDR2 YNNKEL (reference sequence). The CDR3 region has the DNA TGTGCCAGCAGCCCGGGACTAGCGGCCACAGATACGCAGTATTTT. Translated, it gives CASSPGLAATDTQYF.

This clone was seen only once. This chain connects TRBV5-1 to TRBJ2-7; 14 nucleotides match TRBD2. Germline V CDR1 and CDR2: SGHRS, YFSETQ. J was trimmed by 0 bases and V by 4 bases; bases with no gene match: 12. The CDR3 has 19 amino acids. CDR3 protein: CASSGRGLAGGRYSYEQYF. CDR3 DNA sequence: TGCGCCAGCAGCGGGCGAGGACTAGCGGGGGGCCGATACTCCTACGAGCAGTACTTC.

The chain has TRBV5-1 and TRBJ1-1; D remains ambiguous. The CDR3 covers 15 residues. Germline CDR1 SGHRS, CDR2 YFSETQ. The ends were cut back, 1 base at V and 0 bases at J, with 10 bases in the middle. The CDR3 protein is CASSLLPGMNTEAFF. The CDR3 coding sequence is TGCGCCAGCAGCTTGCTGCCAGGCATGAACACTGAAGCTTTCTTT.

J is TRBJ1-5 and V is TRBV28; D is possibly TRBD1 (5 bases). The V end lost 1 base, the J end lost 2 bases, and 9 bases lay between the germline ends. Germline-derived CDR1 and CDR2 are MDHEN and SYDVKM. This CDR3 is built from 15 residues. CDR3: CASSLSGGGNQPQHF. CDR3 coding DNA: TGTGCCAGCAGTTTATCCGGGGGAGGCAATCAGCCCCAGCATTTT.